The 14 T cell receptor beta chains reported below all come from one sample, sequenced in a study of blood T cells in healthy people across ages. Primers used in a second PCR of about 7 to 11 cycles were a sample-barcoded 5' primer and a J-beta primer mix. From the 5' RACE reads, TCRdb called clonotypes with MiXCR, one entry per CDR3 protein. The sample carries about 900,000 distinct CDR3 sequences, around 46% recorded once. The sequenced sample was blood. Receptors were obtained from a man aged 25-45 years in good health.

This clonotype showed up just a few times. This chain uses TRBV7-2 with TRBJ2-7; 12 bases align to TRBD2. V shed 4 bases, J shed 9 bases, and the junction held 10 bases outside the gene matches. This CDR3 is built from 15 residues. Looked up from germline, CDR1 is SGHTA and CDR2 is FQGNSA. For the CDR3, the DNA is TGTGCCAGCAGCTCCACTTTGACTAGCGGGAGCGTGCAGTACTTC. Encoded protein: CASSSTLTSGSVQYF.

The rearrangement uses TRBV4-1 and TRBJ1-2, with D unresolved. The CDR3 covers 12 residues. Germline lookup yields CDR1 MGHRA and CDR2 YSYEKL. V was clipped by 1 base and J by 6 bases, with 6 bases between them. The CDR3 reads CASSQVGNGYTF. CDR3 nucleotides: TGCGCCAGCAGCCAAGTAGGGAATGGCTACACCTTC.

This clonotype appeared a few times. The chain has TRBV7-2 and TRBJ1-3; D possibly corresponds to TRBD1 (5 bases). Germline lookup yields CDR1 SGHTA and CDR2 FQGNSA. This CDR3 comprises 15 residues. The V gene lost 1 base and the J gene lost 0 bases, with 7 bases spanning the gap. As DNA, the CDR3 is TGTGCCAGCAGCTTAGACGGGGGCTCTGGAAACACCATATATTTT. This codes for CASSLDGGSGNTIYF. The full variable domain, completed using reference TRBV7-2 and TRBJ1-3, is GAGVSQSPSNKVTEKGKDVELRCDPISGHTALYWYRQSLGQGLEFLIYFQGNSAPDKSGLPSDRFSAERTGGSVSTLTIQRTQQEDSAVYLCASSLDGGSGNTIYFGEGSWLTVV.

The genes are TRBV7-2 and TRBJ1-6, with D possibly being TRBD1 (5 bases). CDR3 length: 15 residues. Germline lookup yields CDR1 SGHTA and CDR2 FQGNSA. V gave up 5 bases and J gave up 7 bases, with 15 bases separating them. The CDR3 here is CASSKLGDPNSPLHF. The CDR3 bases are TGTGCCAGCAGCAAACTGGGGGACCCGAATTCACCCCTCCACTTT.

In its sample, this clonotype was seen a few times. This chain uses TRBV7-9 with TRBJ2-1; D unclear. The V end was cut by 2 bases, the J end by 0 bases, with 14 bases between. CDR3 length: 17 residues. Looked up from germline, CDR1 is SEHNR and CDR2 is FQNEAQ (reference sequence). The CDR3 DNA follows: TGTGCCAGCAGCTTATCCGGATCTAAGGTCTCCTACAATGAGCAGTTCTTC. As protein: CASSLSGSKVSYNEQFF.

The chain recombines TRBV4-1 with TRBJ1-6; D remains ambiguous. The CDR3 extends over 16 amino acids. Germline CDR1 reads MGHRA; CDR2 reads YSYEKL. V was shortened by 0 bases and J by 6 bases, with 12 bases between the two germline ends. CDR3 in amino acids: CASSQDPQDPNSPLHF. The CDR3 DNA reads as TGCGCCAGCAGCCAAGATCCCCAGGATCCTAATTCACCCCTCCACTTT.

This sequence joins TRBV27 and TRBJ2-1, with a weak D call TRBD2 (5 bases). V shed 5 bases and J shed 9 bases, with 17 bases lying between them. Germline V gene sequence: CDR1 MNHEY, CDR2 SMNVEV (reference sequence). The CDR3 loop spans 14 amino acids. CDR3 loop: CASSPFEGWGEQFF. CDR3 coding DNA: TGTGCCAGCAGTCCTTTCGAGGGCTGGGGTGAGCAGTTCTTC.

CDR3 residues: CSVGQGAGGDTQYF. In DNA form, the CDR3 reads TGCAGCGTGGGACAGGGGGCTGGAGGAGATACGCAGTATTTT. The chain couples TRBV29-1 to TRBJ2-3, with 12 bases aligning to TRBD1. Germline values: CDR1 SQVTM, CDR2 ANQGSEA. This CDR3 region has 14 residues. V lost 6 bases, J lost 5 bases, and 6 bases stayed unmatched.

The V call is TRBV13, the J call TRBJ2-7, with a weak D call TRBD1 (6 bases). Trimming took 5 bases from V and 4 from J, leaving 12 bases between them. Germline V lookup: CDR1 PRHDT, CDR2 FYEKMQ (reference sequence). CDR3 length: 13 amino acids. The CDR3 DNA sequence: TGTGCCAGCAGCATAAGGACAGAATACGAGCAGTACTTC. It specifies CASSIRTEYEQYF.

The chain is built from TRBV2 and TRBJ1-5; the D is unclear. Germline assignment: CDR1 SNHLY and CDR2 FYNNEI. The CDR3 is 14 residues long. Trimming took 3 bases from V and 1 from J, leaving 7 bases between them. The CDR3 loop reads CASSDWASNQPQHF. In nucleotides, the CDR3 is TGTGCCAGCAGTGACTGGGCGAGCAATCAGCCCCAGCATTTT.

In its sample, this clonotype was seen a few times. The rearrangement joins TRBV25-1 to TRBJ2-3; 10 bases fit TRBD2. The CDR3 runs 16 residues. From germline, CDR1 is MGHDK and CDR2 SYGVNS. Losses at the gene ends were 3 bases for V and 4 bases for J; bases not matched to a gene: 7. This CDR3 is CASSDVGLAISDTQYF. The CDR3 DNA reads as TGTGCCAGCAGTGATGTGGGACTAGCGATTTCAGATACGCAGTATTTT.

The chain joins TRBV4-3 to TRBJ1-1, with D unresolved. The CDR3 extends over 15 amino acids. From germline, CDR1 is LGHNA and CDR2 YSLEER. Trimming removed 0 bases from V and 3 bases from J, with 11 bases in between. The chain's CDR3 is CASSQDRPSDTEAFF. The DNA for the CDR3 is TGCGCCAGCAGCCAAGATCGGCCGTCGGACACTGAAGCTTTCTTT.

The chain couples TRBV9 to TRBJ2-3; D may correspond to TRBD1 or TRBD2 (5 bases each). CDR3 length: 17 residues. Trimming shortened V by 0 bases and J by 4 bases, and 18 bases separated the two germline ends. CDR1 SGDLS and CDR2 YYNGEE come from the germline V gene. In nucleotides, the CDR3 is TGTGCCAGCAGCGTAGCCCCACAAAGGGACGGACCAGATACGCAGTATTTT. This sequence encodes CASSVAPQRDGPDTQYF.

The chain joins TRBV4-1 to TRBJ1-2, with 8 bases lining up with TRBD1. Germline lookup yields CDR1 MGHRA and CDR2 YSYEKL. J was trimmed by 5 bases and V by 0 bases; bases with no gene match: 2. This CDR3 is built from 14 residues. This CDR3 is CASSQETGGYGYTF. The CDR3 DNA sequence: TGCGCCAGCAGCCAAGAAACAGGGGGATATGGCTACACCTTC.